The entry below gives a single T cell receptor (beta chain) sequence along with its context. Per the germline V gene, CDR1 is SGHAT and CDR2 is FQDESV (reference sequence). This CDR3 has 14 amino acids. A second about 7 to 12 cycle PCR used barcoded and J-beta primers. TCRdb reanalysed the 5' RACE reads using MiXCR and keeps one entry per CDR3 protein. This sample has fewer than 950,000 distinct CDR3 sequences; about 53% occur once, and the top ten carry approximately 41%. These data come from a study of blood T cells in healthy people across ages. Input material: blood. V usage is TRBV11-1 and J usage is TRBJ2-1; a possible D gene is TRBD2 (5 bases). Matching the DNA end better, TRBJ2-7 makes the J call doubtful. This TCR was recovered from an elderly man in good health. CDR3 nucleotides: TGTGCCAGCAGATCCGGAGGCTCCTACAATGAGCAGTACTTC. Encoded protein: CASRSGGSYNEQYF.